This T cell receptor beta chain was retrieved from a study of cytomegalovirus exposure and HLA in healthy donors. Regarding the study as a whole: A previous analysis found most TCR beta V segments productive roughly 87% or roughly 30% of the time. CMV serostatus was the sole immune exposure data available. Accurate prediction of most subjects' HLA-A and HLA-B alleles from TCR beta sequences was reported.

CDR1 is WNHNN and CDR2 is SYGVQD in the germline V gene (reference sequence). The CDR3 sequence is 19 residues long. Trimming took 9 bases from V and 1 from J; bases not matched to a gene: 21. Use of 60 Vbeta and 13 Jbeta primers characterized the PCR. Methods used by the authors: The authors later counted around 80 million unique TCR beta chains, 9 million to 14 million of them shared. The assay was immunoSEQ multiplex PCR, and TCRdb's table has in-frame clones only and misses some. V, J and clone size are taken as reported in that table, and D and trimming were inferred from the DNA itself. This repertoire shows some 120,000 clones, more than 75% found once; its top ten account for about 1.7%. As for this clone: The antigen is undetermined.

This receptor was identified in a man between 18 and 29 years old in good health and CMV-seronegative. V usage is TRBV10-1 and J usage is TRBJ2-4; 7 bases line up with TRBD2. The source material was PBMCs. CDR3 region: CARYREAGLSGEAKNIQYF. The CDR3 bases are TGCGCCAGGTACCGGGAGGCGGGGCTGTCCGGTGAGGCCAAAAACATTCAGTACTTC.